The clone carrying this T cell receptor (beta chain) was seen a single time. Its antigen is not known. This entry belongs to a study of shared clonotypes between healthy human individuals. Study as a whole: Each donor contributed plates that comprised three CD4 naive, three CD4 memory, two CD8 naive and one CD8 memory. Study observations and caveats: Across a handful of donors, naive CD4 shared around 5.4%, naive CD8 more than 3%, memory CD4 roughly 2.1%, memory CD8 0.4%. There were few donors, and this limited the genetic and exposure-history diversity represented.

Genomic DNA from each subset was divided evenly over several immunoSEQ plates. Profiling relied on immunoSEQ multiplex PCR, and the TCRdb table lists in-frame clones only, not all of them. The sample lists about 2.5 million clones; approximately 90% were seen once. Germline V CDR1 and CDR2: KGHSH, LQKENI. This CDR3 comprises 13 residues. The ends lost 3 bases at V and 5 bases at J; junction bases unmatched: 2. The sequence derives from a man younger than 30 in good health. Some clones in this sample may be carry-over from other donors' samples. Sequencing was carried out using naive CD4+ T cells from PBMCs. As to subset: CD45RA+ positively selected. The rearrangement links TRBV18 to TRBJ2-5; 8 nucleotides match TRBD1. In DNA form, the CDR3 reads TGTGCCAGCTCACCGACAGGGGACGAGACCCAGTACTTC. Its protein product is CASSPTGDETQYF.